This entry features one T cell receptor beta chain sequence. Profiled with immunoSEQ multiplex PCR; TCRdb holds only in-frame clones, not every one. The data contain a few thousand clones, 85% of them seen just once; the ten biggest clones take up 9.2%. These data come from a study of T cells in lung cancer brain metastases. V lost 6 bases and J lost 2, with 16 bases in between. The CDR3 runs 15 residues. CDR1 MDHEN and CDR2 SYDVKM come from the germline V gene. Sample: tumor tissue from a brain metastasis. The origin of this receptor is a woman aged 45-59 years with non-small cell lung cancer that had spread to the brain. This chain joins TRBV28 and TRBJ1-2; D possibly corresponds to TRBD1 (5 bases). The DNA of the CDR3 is TGTGCCAGCAGCCTCACTGGACACCCCAACTATGGCTACACCTTC. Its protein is CASSLTGHPNYGYTF.